The 14 T cell receptor beta chains reported below all come from one sample, sequenced in a study of prognosis after radiotherapy for stage I lung cancer. By two-round multiplex PCR, the TCR beta CDR3 was amplified from genomic DNA. Primers targeting each individual TRBV and TRBJ gene were applied in first-round PCR. TCRdb processed the multiplex PCR reads anew with MiXCR; each CDR3 protein has one entry. There are approximately 20,000 distinct CDR3 sequences in the sample; around 26% occur only once, and 22% lies in the top ten. The sequencing here drew on PBMCs, taken before or after stereotactic body radiation therapy (not recorded which). Receptor source: a donor over 45 with non-small cell lung cancer.

Worth noting for this clonotype: One base away lies a much larger clone, so this may be a sequencing read error. The chain joins TRBV4-3 to TRBJ2-2, with TRBD1 matching over 7 bases. The CDR3 loop spans 18 amino acids. Germline loops: CDR1 LGHNA, CDR2 YSLEER. In nucleotides, the CDR3 is TGCGCCATCAGCCAAGCCCCCTCCGGACAGGTCGCCGGCGGGGAGCTGTTTTTT. Its translation: CAISQAPSGQVAGGELFF.

This clonotype was seen only a few times. It differs at one base from a far larger clone, so likely a read error. This sequence joins TRBV6-5 and TRBJ2-1; D gene uncertain. CDR3 length: 12 residues. Germline CDR1 and CDR2: MNHEY and SVGAGI. Here the CDR3 DNA reads TGTGCCAGCAGTTACGGGTTGGATGAGCACTTCTTC. Amino acid sequence: CASSYGLDEHFF.

This clonotype was counted ten times or more. This chain joins TRBV6-5 and TRBJ2-7; the D is unclear. This CDR3 contains 14 residues. Trimming pared 2 bases from V and 0 bases from J, leaving 8 bases between. CDR1 and CDR2 from the germline V gene are MNHEY and SVGAGI. CDR3 protein: CASSYSPDSYEQYF. The CDR3 DNA follows: TGTGCCAGCAGTTACAGTCCGGACTCCTACGAGCAGTACTTC.

This chain connects TRBV11-1 to TRBJ2-7, with 8 bases aligning to TRBD1. This CDR3 region has 14 residues. The V and J ends lost 7 bases and 5 bases, in that order; junction bases with no gene match: 10. Per the germline V gene, CDR1 is SGHAT and CDR2 is FQDESV (reference sequence). For the CDR3, the DNA is TGTGCCAGCATCCATCGGACAGGGAGTGACGAGCAGTACTTC. Translating gives CASIHRTGSDEQYF.

At least ten counts were recorded for this clonotype. This rearrangement joins TRBV7-2 to TRBJ1-1; D possibly corresponds to TRBD1 (6 bases). Germline V gene lookup returns CDR1 SGHTA and CDR2 FQGNSA. The length of the CDR3 is 15 residues. V lost 4 bases, J lost 0 bases, and 12 bases lay in between. The CDR3 DNA reads TGTGCCAGCAGCTCAGGGACATACGTGAACACTGAAGCTTTCTTT. This codes for CASSSGTYVNTEAFF.

This chain uses TRBV28 with TRBJ2-2; 11 bases line up with TRBD1. The V gene end was trimmed by 11 bases and the J gene end by 7 bases; junction bases not matched to a gene: 6. Germline V gene lookup returns CDR1 MDHEN and CDR2 SYDVKM. The CDR3 loop spans 13 amino acids. The CDR3 loop reads CAHRDRGSGELFF. The CDR3 DNA reads as TGTGCCCACCGGGACAGGGGGAGCGGGGAGCTGTTTTTT.

This clonotype is medium-sized (0.01 to 0.1%). The chain uses TRBV20-1 and TRBJ1-6; D gene unclear. Trimming pared 0 bases from V and 6 bases from J, leaving 9 bases between. CDR1 is DFQATT, CDR2 SNEGSKA, per germline (reference sequence). The CDR3 consists of 14 residues. CDR3 protein: CSARDPRGNSPLHF. DNA of the CDR3: TGCAGTGCTAGAGACCCCCGGGGTAATTCACCCCTCCACTTT.

This clonotype was recorded many times. V is TRBV20-1 and J is TRBJ1-1, with 8 bases lining up with TRBD1. This CDR3 has 13 residues. The germline V gene encodes CDR1 DFQATT and CDR2 SNEGSKA (reference sequence). V dropped 4 bases and J dropped 6; count of bases not matched to a gene: 7. CDR3 sequence (DNA): TGCAGTGCTATGCAGGGGGCGGTCGCTGAAGCTTTCTTT. It translates to CSAMQGAVAEAFF.

At least ten counts were recorded for this clonotype. The CDR3: CASSIRLAGEVDNEQFF. Written as DNA, the CDR3 is TGTGCCAGTAGTATTCGGCTAGCGGGAGAGGTAGACAATGAGCAGTTCTTC. The V and J genes are TRBV19 and TRBJ2-1, with 10 bases fitting TRBD2. This CDR3 has 17 residues. The germline gives CDR1 LNHDA, CDR2 SQIVND (reference sequence). V gave up 3 bases and J gave up 5 bases; unmatched junction bases: 10. The entire variable domain, with the rest obtained from reference TRBV19 and TRBJ2-1, is as follows: DGGITQSPKYLFRKEGQNVTLSCEQNLNHDAMYWYRQDPGQGLRLIYYSQIVNDFQKGDIAEGYSVSREKKESFPLTVTSAQKNPTAFYLCASSIRLAGEVDNEQFFGPGTRLTVL.

The chain has TRBV19 and TRBJ2-3; D remains ambiguous. Trimming removed 3 bases at V and 5 bases at J, with 9 bases between. Germline V lookup: CDR1 LNHDA, CDR2 SQIVND (reference sequence). This CDR3 comprises 13 residues. The DNA for the CDR3 is TGTGCCAGTAGTATCCCGTCCGGAGATACGCAGTATTTT. Translation: CASSIPSGDTQYF.

This clonotype was found a few times. A much more abundant neighbour one base away suggests this may be a read error. The V and J genes are TRBV4-1 and TRBJ1-1; D gene uncertain. V was shortened by 2 bases and J by 2 bases, with 12 bases between the two germline ends. CDR3 size: 15 residues. Germline values: CDR1 MGHRA, CDR2 YSYEKL. This CDR3 reads CASSQPQRINTEAFF. Written as DNA, the CDR3 is TGCGCCAGCAGCCAACCACAGAGAATAAACACTGAAGCTTTCTTT.

In this sample, this clonotype turned up once. An end of the junction differs from the germline gene, which may be a read error. This rearrangement joins TRBV24-1 to TRBJ2-1; 8 bases line up with TRBD2. The CDR3 contains 16 residues. Germline V gives CDR1 KGHDR, CDR2 SFDVKD. CDR3: CATSYSRLAPHNEQFF. The CDR3 DNA reads TGTGCCACCAGTTATTCTCGACTAGCGCCCCACAATGAACAGTTCTTC.

This clonotype was counted once. The CDR3 here is CASVEQGVNQPQHF. CDR3 sequence (DNA): TGTGCCAGCGTTGAGCAGGGGGTGAATCAGCCCCAGCATTTT. J is TRBJ1-5 and V is TRBV6-1; 7 bases match TRBD1. Germline CDR1 MNHNS, CDR2 SASEGT. This CDR3 region has 14 residues. With V trimmed by 8 bases and J by 4 bases, 8 bases remained unmatched.

This clonotype was seen repeatedly, ten times or more. The chain links TRBV6-2 or TRBV6-3 to TRBJ1-1, with TRBD1 matching over 7 bases. Looked up from germline, CDR1 is MNHEY and CDR2 is SVGEGT. The V gene end was trimmed by 5 bases and the J gene end by 4 bases; junction bases not matched to a gene: 13. The CDR3 length is 16 residues. In DNA, the CDR3 is TGTGCCAGCAGTCCGGAGGAATACAGGGGACTCACTGAAGCTTTCTTT. Its translation is CASSPEEYRGLTEAFF.